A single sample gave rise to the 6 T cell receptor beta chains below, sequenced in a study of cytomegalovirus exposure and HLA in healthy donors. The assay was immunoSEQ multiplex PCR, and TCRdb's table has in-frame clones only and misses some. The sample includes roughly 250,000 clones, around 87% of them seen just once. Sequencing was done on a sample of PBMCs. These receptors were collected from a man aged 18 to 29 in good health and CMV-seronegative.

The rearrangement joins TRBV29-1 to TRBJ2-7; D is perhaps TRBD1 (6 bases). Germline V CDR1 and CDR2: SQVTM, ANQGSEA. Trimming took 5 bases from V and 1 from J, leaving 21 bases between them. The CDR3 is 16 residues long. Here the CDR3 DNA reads TGCAGCGTTACCGGGACAAGGACCCGATCATCCTACGAGCAGTACTTC. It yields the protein CSVTGTRTRSSYEQYF.

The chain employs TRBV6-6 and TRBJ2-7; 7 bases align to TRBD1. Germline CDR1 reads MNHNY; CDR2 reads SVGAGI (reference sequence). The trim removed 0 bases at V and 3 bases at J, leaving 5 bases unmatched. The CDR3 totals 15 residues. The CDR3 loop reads CASSYSIQGRYEQYF. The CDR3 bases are TGTGCCAGCAGTTACTCGATACAGGGGCGCTACGAGCAGTACTTC.

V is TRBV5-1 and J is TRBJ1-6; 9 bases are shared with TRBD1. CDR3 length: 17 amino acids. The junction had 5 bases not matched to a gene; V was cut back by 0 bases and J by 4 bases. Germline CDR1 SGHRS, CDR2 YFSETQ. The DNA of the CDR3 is TGCGCCAGCAGCTTGGGACGGACAGGGGATTATAATTCACCCCTCCACTTT. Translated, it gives CASSLGRTGDYNSPLHF. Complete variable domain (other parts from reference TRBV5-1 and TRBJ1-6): KAGVTQTPRYLIKTRGQQVTLSCSPISGHRSVSWYQQTPGQGLQFLFEYFSETQRNKGNFPGRFSGRQFSNSRSEMNVSTLELGDSALYLCASSLGRTGDYNSPLHFGNGTRLTVT.

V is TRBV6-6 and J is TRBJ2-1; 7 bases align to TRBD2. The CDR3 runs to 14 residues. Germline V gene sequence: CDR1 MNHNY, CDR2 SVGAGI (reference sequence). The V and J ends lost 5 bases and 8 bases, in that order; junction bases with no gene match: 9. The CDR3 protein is CASSKGRGRDEQFF. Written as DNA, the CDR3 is TGTGCCAGCAGTAAGGGGCGCGGGAGAGATGAGCAGTTCTTC.

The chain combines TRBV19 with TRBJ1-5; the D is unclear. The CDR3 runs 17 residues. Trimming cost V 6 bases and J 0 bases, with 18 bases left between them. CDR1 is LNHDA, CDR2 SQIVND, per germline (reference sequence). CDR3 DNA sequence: TGTGCCAGTAGCCCAAGGACTAGGGCAGATAGCAATCAGCCCCAGCATTTT. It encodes CASSPRTRADSNQPQHF. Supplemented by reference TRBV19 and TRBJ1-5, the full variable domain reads DGGITQSPKYLFRKEGQNVTLSCEQNLNHDAMYWYRQDPGQGLRLIYYSQIVNDFQKGDIAEGYSVSREKKESFPLTVTSAQKNPTAFYLCASSPRTRADSNQPQHFGDGTRLSIL.

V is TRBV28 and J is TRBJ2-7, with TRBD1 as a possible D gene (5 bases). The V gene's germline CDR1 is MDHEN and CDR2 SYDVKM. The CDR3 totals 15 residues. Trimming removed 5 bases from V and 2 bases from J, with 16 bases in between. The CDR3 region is CASSPRGAGTYEQYF. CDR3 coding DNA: TGTGCCAGCAGTCCCCGAGGAGCAGGGACCTACGAGCAGTACTTC. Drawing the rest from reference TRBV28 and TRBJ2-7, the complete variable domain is DVKVTQSSRYLVKRTGEKVFLECVQDMDHENMFWYRQDPGLGLRLIYFSYDVKMKEKGDIPEGYSVSREKKERFSLILESASTNQTSMYLCASSPRGAGTYEQYFGPGTRLTVT.